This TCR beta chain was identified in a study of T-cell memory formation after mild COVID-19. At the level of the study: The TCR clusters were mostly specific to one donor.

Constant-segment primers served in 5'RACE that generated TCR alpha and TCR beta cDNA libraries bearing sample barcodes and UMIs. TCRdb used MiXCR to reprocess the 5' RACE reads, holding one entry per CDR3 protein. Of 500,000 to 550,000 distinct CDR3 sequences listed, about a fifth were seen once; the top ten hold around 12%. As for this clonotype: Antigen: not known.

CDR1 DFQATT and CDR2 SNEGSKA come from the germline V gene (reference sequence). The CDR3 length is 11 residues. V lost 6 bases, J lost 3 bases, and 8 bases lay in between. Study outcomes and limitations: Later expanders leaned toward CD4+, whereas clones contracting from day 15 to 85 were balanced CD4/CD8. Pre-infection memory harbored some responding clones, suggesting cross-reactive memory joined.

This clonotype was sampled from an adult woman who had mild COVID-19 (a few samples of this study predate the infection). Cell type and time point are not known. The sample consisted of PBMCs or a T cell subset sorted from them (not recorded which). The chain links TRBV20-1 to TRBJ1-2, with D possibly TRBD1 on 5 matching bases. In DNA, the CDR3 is TGCAGTGCCGACAGTTACTATGGCTACACCTTC. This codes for CSADSYYGYTF.